Listed below are T cell receptor beta chains from one sample, sequenced in a study of cytomegalovirus exposure and HLA in healthy donors. Method: immunoSEQ multiplex PCR; TCRdb's copy keeps in-frame clones and lacks some. In the table there are around 94,000 clones, about 73% of which are singletons. Sequenced input: PBMCs. The receptor source for this set is a woman aged 40 to 55 in good health and CMV-seropositive. Each CDR3 is given with its conserved first and last residue. The D gene is left open where the match is weak. The size field is filled for only some rows; it gives once, few, many or a size class.

v_gene: TRBV5-5; abundance: .; j_gene: TRBJ2-5; d_gene: .; CDR3nt: TGTGCCAGCAGCTTGAGCGGGTGGGGCGAAGAGACCCAGTACTTC; CDR3aa: CASSLSGWGEETQYF
v_gene: TRBV7-2; abundance: .; j_gene: TRBJ2-1; d_gene: TRBD2; CDR3nt: TGTGCCAGCAGCACAAAAGGGACTAGCGGGAGCAGAAATGAGCAGTTCTTC; CDR3aa: CASSTKGTSGSRNEQFF
v_gene: TRBV19; abundance: .; j_gene: TRBJ1-5; d_gene: .; CDR3nt: TGTGCCAGTAGTATTACAAAGACAGGCCGATATAGCAATCAGCCCCAGCATTTT; CDR3aa: CASSITKTGRYSNQPQHF
v_gene: TRBV2; abundance: .; j_gene: TRBJ1-2; d_gene: TRBD1; CDR3nt: TGTGCCAGCAGTGAACTTCGGGACAGCCTTATCTATGGCTACACCTTC; CDR3aa: CASSELRDSLIYGYTF
v_gene: TRBV5-8; abundance: .; j_gene: TRBJ2-3; d_gene: .; CDR3nt: TGTGCCAGCAGCTTGTGGGCAGGGGGCACAGATACGCAGTATTTT; CDR3aa: CASSLWAGGTDTQYF
v_gene: TRBV28; abundance: .; j_gene: TRBJ1-2; d_gene: TRBD1; CDR3nt: TGTGCCAGCATAGACAGGGATGGTGGCTACACCTTC; CDR3aa: CASIDRDGGYTF
v_gene: TRBV5-1; abundance: .; j_gene: TRBJ2-7; d_gene: TRBD1; CDR3nt: TGCGCCAGCAGCTTGACAGGGGGCTTTAACGAGCAGTACTTC; CDR3aa: CASSLTGGFNEQYF
v_gene: TRBV11-3; abundance: .; j_gene: TRBJ2-5; d_gene: TRBD2; CDR3nt: TGTGCCAGCAGCCTGGGACTAGCGGGAGTACGAGAGACCCAGTACTTC; CDR3aa: CASSLGLAGVRETQYF
v_gene: TRBV19; abundance: .; j_gene: TRBJ2-6; d_gene: TRBD1; CDR3nt: TGTGCCAGTAGTCCCCGGGACAGGGGCAACTCTGGGGCCAACGTCCTGACTTTC; CDR3aa: CASSPRDRGNSGANVLTF
v_gene: TRBV7-2; abundance: .; j_gene: TRBJ2-7; d_gene: TRBD2; CDR3nt: TGTGCCAGCAGCTTAGGCGGACGGGAGGGCGACGAGCAGTACTTC; CDR3aa: CASSLGGREGDEQYF
v_gene: TRBV18; abundance: few; j_gene: TRBJ1-1; d_gene: TRBD1; CDR3nt: TGTGCCAGCTCACCAAGGGACAGGGGGCGAATGAACACTGAAGCTTTCTTT; CDR3aa: CASSPRDRGRMNTEAFF
v_gene: TRBV28; abundance: .; j_gene: TRBJ1-3; d_gene: .; CDR3nt: TGTGCCAGCTCTATGGACACGGGGGGGGCTGGAAACACCATATATTTT; CDR3aa: CASSMDTGGAGNTIYF